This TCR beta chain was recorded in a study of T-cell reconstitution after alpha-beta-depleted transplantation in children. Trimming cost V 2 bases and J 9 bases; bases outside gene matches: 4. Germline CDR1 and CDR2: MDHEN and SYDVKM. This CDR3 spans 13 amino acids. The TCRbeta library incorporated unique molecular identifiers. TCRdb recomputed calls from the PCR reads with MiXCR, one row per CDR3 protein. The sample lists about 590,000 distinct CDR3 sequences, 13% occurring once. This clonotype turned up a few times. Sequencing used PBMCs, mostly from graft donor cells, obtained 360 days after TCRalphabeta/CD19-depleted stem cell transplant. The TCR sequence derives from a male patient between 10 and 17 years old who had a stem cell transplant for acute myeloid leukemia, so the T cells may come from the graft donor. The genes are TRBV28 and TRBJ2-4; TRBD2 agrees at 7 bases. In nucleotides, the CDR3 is TGTGCCAGCAGTTTAAGGCAGCGGGGCATTCAGTACTTC. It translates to CASSLRQRGIQYF.